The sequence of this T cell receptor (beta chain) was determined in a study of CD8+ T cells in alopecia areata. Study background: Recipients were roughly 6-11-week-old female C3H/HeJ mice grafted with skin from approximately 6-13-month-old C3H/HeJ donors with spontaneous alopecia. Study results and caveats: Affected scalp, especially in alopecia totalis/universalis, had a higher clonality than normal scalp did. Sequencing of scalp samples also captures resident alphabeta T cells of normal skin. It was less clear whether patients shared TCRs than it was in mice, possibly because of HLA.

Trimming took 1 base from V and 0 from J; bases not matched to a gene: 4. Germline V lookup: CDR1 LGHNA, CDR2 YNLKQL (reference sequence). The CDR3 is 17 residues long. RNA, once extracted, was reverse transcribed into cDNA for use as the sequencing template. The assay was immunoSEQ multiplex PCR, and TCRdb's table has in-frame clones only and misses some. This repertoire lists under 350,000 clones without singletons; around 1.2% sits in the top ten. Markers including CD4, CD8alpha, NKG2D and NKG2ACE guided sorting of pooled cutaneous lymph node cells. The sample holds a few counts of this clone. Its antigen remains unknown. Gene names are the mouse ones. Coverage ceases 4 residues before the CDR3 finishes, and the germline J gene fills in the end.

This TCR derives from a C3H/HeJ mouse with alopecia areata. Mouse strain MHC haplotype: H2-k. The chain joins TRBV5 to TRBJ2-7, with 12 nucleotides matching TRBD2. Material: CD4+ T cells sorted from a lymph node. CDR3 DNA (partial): TGTGCCAGCAGCCAAGGCCGGGACTGGGGGGTCTCCTAT. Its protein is CASSQGRDWGVSY. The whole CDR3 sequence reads CASSQGRDWGVSYEQYF.